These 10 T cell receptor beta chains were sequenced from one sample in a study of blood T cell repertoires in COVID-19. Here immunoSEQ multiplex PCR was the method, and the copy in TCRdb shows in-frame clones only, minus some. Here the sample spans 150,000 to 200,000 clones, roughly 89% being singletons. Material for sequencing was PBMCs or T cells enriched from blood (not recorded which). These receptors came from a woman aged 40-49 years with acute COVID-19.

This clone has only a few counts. CDR3: CASSVDSGSPLHF. In DNA form, the CDR3 reads TGTGCCAGCAGCGTAGATAGTGGTTCACCCCTCCACTTT. The J gene is TRBJ1-6, the V gene TRBV9; D unclear. This CDR3 is built from 13 residues. The V end lost 0 bases, the J end lost 9 bases, and 7 bases lay between the germline ends. Germline values: CDR1 SGDLS, CDR2 YYNGEE. Complete variable domain (other parts from reference TRBV9 and TRBJ1-6): DSGVTQTPKHLITATGQRVTLRCSPRSGDLSVYWYQQSLDQGLQFLIQYYNGEERAKGNILERFSAQQFPDLHSELNLSSLELGDSALYFCASSVDSGSPLHFGNGTRLTVT.

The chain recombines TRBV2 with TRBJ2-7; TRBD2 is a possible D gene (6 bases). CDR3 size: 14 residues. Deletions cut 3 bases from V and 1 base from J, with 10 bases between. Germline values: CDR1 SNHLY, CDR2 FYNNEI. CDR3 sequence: CASSEWRGSYEQYF. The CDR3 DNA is TGTGCCAGCAGTGAGTGGAGGGGATCCTACGAGCAGTACTTC.

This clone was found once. The CDR3: CASSVVTGELDEKLFF. The CDR3 DNA is TGTGCCAGCAGTGTAGTGACAGGGGAGTTGGATGAAAAACTGTTTTTT. The chain uses TRBV2 and TRBJ1-4; 8 bases are shared with TRBD1. Trimming removed 4 bases from V and 6 bases from J; junction bases left unmatched: 10. Looked up from germline, CDR1 is SNHLY and CDR2 is FYNNEI. This CDR3 has 16 amino acids.

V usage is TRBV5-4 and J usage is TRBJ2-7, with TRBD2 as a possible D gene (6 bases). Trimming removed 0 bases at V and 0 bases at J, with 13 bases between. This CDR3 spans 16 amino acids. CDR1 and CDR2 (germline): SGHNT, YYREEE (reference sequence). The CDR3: CASSLGGGPISYEQYF. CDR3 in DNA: TGTGCCAGCAGCTTGGGTGGAGGGCCCATCTCCTACGAGCAGTACTTC.

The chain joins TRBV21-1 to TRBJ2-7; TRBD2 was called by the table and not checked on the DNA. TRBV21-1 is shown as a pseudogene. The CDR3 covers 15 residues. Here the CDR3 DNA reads TGTGCCAGCAGCAAAGTTCTGAGGAGCTCCTACGAGCAGTACTTC. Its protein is CASSKVLRSSYEQYF.

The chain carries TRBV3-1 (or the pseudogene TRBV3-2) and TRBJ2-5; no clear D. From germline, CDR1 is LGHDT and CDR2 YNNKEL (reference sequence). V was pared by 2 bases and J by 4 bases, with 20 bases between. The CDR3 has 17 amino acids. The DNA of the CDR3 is TGTGCCAGCAGCCAAAAACAGACCGCCGGTGGAATAGAGACCCAGTACTTC. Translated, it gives CASSQKQTAGGIETQYF.

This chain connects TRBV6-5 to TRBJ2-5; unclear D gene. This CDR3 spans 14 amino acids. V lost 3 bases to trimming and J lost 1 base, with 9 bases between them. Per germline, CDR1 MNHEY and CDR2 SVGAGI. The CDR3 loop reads CASSYASSQETQYF. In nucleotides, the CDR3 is TGTGCCAGCAGTTATGCGAGTTCCCAAGAGACCCAGTACTTC.

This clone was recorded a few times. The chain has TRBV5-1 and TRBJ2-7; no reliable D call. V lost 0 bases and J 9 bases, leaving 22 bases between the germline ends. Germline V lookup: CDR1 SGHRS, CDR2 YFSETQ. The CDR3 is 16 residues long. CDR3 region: CASSLADFAGYVAQYF. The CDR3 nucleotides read TGCGCCAGCAGCTTGGCCGATTTCGCAGGATATGTTGCGCAGTACTTC.

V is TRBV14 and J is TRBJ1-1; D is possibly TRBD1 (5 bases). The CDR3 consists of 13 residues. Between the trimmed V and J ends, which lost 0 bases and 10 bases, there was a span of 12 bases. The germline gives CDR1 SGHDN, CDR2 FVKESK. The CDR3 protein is CASSQDLRTRAFF. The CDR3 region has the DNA TGTGCCAGCAGCCAAGACCTTAGGACAAGAGCTTTCTTT.

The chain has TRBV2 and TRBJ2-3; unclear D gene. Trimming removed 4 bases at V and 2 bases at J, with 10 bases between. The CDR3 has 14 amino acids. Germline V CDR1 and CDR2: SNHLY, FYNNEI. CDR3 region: CASSASESTDTQYF. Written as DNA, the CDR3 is TGTGCCAGCAGTGCGAGCGAGTCCACAGATACGCAGTATTTT.